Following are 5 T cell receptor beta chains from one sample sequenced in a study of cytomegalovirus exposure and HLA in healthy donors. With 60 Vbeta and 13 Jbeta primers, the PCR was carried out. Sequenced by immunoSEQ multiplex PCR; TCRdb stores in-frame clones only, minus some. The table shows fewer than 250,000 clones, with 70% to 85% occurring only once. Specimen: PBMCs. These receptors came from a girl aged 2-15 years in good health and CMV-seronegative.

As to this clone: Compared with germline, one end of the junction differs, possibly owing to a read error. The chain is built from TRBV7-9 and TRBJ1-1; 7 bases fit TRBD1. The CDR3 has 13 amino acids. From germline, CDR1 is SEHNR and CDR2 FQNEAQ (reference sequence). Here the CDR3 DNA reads TGTGCCAGCAGCTTAGAGGGGGCCGGTGAAGCTCTCTTT. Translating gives CASSLEGAGEALF.

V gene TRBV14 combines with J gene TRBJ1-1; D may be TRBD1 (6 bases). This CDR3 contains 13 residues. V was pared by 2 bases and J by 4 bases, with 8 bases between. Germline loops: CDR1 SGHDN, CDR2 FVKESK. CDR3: CASSQRQATEAFF. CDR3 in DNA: TGTGCCAGCAGCCAACGACAGGCCACTGAAGCTTTCTTT.

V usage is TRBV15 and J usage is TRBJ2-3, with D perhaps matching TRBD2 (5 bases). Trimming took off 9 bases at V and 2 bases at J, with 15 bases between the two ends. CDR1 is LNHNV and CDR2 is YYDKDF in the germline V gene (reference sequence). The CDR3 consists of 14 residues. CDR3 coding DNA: TGTGCCACGGGAATGCGAGGACTCACAGATACGCAGTATTTT. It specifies CATGMRGLTDTQYF.

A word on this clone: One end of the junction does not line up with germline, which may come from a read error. The CDR3 spells CASSKATGILNTEAFF. The CDR3 nucleotides read TGTGCCAGCAGTAAAGCAACAGGTATTTTGAACACTGAAGCTTTCTTT. The chain uses TRBV6-1 and TRBJ1-1; a weak D match, TRBD1 (5 bases). CDR1 MNHNS and CDR2 SASEGT come from the germline V gene. The CDR3 contains 16 residues.

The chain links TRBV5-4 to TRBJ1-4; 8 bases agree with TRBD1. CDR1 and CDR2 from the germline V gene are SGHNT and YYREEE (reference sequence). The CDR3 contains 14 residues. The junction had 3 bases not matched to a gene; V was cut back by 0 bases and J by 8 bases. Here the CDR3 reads CASSLAGGREKLFF. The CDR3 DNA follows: TGTGCCAGCAGCTTGGCAGGGGGCCGGGAAAAACTGTTTTTT.